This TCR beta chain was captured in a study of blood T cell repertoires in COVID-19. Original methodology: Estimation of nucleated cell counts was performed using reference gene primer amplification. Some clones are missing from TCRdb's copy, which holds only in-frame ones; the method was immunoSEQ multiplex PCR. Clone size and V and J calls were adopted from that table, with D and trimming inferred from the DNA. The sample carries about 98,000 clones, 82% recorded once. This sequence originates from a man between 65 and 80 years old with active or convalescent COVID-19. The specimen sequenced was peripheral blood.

The CDR3 reads CASSRTDQETQYF. In DNA form, the CDR3 reads TGTGCCAGCTCAAGGACAGACCAAGAGACCCAGTACTTC. The rearrangement links TRBV18 to TRBJ2-5, with a weak D call TRBD1 (6 bases). Germline values: CDR1 KGHSH, CDR2 LQKENI. The ends were cut back, 5 bases at V and 0 bases at J, with 7 bases in the middle. The CDR3 is 13 residues long.